The sequence of this T cell receptor (beta chain) was determined in a study of response to subunit inactivated influenza vaccine. Study-wide results and caveats: A suggestion made by the authors is that each seasonal influenza vaccination recruits few new T cells.

Via MiXCR, TCRdb re-called the RT-PCR reads, giving one row per CDR3 protein. The table includes 860,000 or so distinct CDR3 sequences, around 20% detected once. With respect to this clonotype: Its matching antigen is unknown.

This CDR3 has 15 residues. Trimming left V 2 bases short and J 3 bases short, with 14 bases between. Germline loops: CDR1 DFQATT, CDR2 SNEGSKA (reference sequence). The source was PBMCs from blood, collected 5 to 6 days after vaccination. The source of this sequence is a man between 50 and 59 years old who received an inactivated influenza vaccine. V usage is TRBV20-1 and J usage is TRBJ2-1; D not certain. The CDR3 nucleotides read TGCAGTGCTAGAACGGTCGGGCTAGACTACAATGAGCAGTTCTTC. Protein sequence: CSARTVGLDYNEQFF.